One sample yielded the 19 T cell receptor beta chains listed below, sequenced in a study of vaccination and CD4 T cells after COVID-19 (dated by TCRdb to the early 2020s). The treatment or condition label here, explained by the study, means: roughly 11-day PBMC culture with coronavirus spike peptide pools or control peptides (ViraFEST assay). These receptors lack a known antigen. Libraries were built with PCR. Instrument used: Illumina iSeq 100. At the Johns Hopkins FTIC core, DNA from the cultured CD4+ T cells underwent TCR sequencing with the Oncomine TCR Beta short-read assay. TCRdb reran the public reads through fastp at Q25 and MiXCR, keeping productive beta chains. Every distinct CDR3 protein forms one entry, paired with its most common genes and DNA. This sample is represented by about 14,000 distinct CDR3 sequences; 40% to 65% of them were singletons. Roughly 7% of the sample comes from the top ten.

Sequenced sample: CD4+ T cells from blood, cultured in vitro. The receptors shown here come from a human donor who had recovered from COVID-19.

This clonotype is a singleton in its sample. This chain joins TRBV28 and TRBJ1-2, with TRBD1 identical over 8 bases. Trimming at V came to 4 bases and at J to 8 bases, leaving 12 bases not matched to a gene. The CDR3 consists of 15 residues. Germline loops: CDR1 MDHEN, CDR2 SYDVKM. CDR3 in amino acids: CASSSPTGAVRGYTF. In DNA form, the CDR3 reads TGTGCCAGCAGTTCCCCGACAGGGGCAGTGCGGGGCTACACCTTC.

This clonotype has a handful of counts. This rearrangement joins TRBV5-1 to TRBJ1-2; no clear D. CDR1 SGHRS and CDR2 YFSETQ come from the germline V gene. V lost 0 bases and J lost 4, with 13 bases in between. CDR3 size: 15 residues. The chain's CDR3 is CASSLEVGTLYGYTF. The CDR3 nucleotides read TGCGCCAGCAGCTTGGAGGTCGGAACGCTCTATGGCTACACCTTC.

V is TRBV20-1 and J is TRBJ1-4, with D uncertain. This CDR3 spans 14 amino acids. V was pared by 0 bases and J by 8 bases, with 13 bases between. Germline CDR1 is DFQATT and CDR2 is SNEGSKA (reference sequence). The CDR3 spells CSARDYSRTEKLFF. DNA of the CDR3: TGCAGTGCTAGAGATTATTCCAGGACCGAAAAACTGTTTTTT.

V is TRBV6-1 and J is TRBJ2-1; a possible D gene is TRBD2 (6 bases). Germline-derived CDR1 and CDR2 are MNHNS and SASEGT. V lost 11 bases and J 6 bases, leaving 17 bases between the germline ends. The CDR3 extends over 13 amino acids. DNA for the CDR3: TGTGCCTGCCGTAGCGGAGGGGTCAATGAGCAGTTCTTC. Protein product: CACRSGGVNEQFF.

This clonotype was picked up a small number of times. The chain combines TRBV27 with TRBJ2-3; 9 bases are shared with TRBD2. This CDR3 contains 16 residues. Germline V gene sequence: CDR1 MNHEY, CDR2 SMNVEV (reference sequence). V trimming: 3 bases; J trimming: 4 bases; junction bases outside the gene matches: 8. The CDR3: CASSLLSGSGPDTQYF. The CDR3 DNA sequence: TGTGCCAGCAGTTTGCTTAGCGGGAGTGGCCCAGATACGCAGTATTTT.

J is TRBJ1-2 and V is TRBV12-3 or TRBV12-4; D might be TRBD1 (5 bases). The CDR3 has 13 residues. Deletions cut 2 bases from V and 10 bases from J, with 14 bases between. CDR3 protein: CASSLSYTGPYTF. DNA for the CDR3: TGTGCCAGCAGTTTAAGTTATACAGGCCCCTACACCTTC.

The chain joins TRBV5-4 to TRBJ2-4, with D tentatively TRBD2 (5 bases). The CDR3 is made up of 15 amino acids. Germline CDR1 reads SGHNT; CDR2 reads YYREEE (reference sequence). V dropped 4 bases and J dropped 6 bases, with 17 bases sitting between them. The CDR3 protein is CASSPPGGRVNIQYF. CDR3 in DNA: TGTGCCAGCAGCCCCCCGGGCGGGCGCGTAAACATTCAGTACTTC. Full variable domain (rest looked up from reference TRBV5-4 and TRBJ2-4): ETGVTQSPTHLIKTRGQQVTLRCSSQSGHNTVSWYQQALGQGPQFIFQYYREEENGRGNFPPRFSGLQFPNYSSELNVNALELDDSALYLCASSPPGGRVNIQYFGAGTRLSVL.

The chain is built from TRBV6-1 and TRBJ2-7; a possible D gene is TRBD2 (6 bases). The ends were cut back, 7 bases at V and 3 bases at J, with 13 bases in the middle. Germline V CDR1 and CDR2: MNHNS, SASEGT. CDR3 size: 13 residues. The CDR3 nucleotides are TGTGCCAGCACCCGGGACTCCAACTACGAGCAGTACTTC. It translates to CASTRDSNYEQYF.

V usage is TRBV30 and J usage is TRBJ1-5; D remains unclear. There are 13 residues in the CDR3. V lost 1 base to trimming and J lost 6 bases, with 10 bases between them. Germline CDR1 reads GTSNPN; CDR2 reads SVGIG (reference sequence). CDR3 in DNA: TGTGCCTGGAGTGGGGATATGAGTCAGCCCCAGCATTTT. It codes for CAWSGDMSQPQHF.

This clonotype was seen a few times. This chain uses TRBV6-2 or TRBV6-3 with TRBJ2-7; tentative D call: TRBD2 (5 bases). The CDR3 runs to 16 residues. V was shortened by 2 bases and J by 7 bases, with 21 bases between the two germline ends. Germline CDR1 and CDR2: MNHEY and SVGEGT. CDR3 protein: CASSYTTGGRGWEQYF. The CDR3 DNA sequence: TGTGCCAGCAGTTACACCACCGGAGGCCGGGGTTGGGAGCAGTACTTC.

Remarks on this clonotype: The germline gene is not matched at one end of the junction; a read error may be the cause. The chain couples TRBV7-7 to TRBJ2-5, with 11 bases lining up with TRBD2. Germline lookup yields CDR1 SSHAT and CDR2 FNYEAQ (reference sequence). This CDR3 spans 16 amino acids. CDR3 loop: CASSTGTSGSQETQYF. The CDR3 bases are TGTGCTAGCAGCACCGGGACTAGCGGATCACAAGAGACCCAGTACTTC.

CDR3 loop: CASSLGQYKPQHF. The CDR3 DNA reads TGTGCCAGCAGTTTAGGACAGTACAAGCCCCAGCATTTT. This chain links TRBV12-3 or TRBV12-4 with TRBJ1-5; D possibly corresponds to TRBD1 (5 bases). CDR3 length: 13 residues. V lost 1 base, J lost 8 bases, and 9 bases lay in between.

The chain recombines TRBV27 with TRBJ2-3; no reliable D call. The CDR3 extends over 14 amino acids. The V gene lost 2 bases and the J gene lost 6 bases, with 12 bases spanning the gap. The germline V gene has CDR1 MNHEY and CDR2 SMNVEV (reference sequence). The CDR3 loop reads CASSLAEPPDTQYF. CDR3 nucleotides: TGTGCCAGCAGTTTAGCCGAGCCCCCTGATACGCAGTATTTT.

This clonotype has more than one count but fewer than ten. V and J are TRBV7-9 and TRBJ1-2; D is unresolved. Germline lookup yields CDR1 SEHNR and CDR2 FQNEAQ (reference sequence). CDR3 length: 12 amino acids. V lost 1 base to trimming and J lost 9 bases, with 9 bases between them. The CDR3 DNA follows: TGTGCCAGCAGCTTAGACACAGAGCGCTACACCTTC. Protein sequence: CASSLDTERYTF. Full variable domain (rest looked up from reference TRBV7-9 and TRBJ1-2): DTGVSQNPRHKITKRGQNVTFRCDPISEHNRLYWYRQTLGQGPEFLTYFQNEAQLEKSRLLSDRFSAERPKGSFSTLEIQRTEQGDSAMYLCASSLDTERYTFGSGTRLTVV.

CDR3 region: CASSSVGTLYEQYF. DNA of the CDR3: TGTGCCAGCAGCTCGGTAGGGACACTCTACGAGCAGTACTTC. This chain joins TRBV7-9 and TRBJ2-7, with D tentatively TRBD1 (6 bases). This CDR3 comprises 14 residues. In germline, CDR1 is SEHNR, CDR2 FQNEAQ (reference sequence). V lost 4 bases and J 3 bases, leaving 13 bases between the germline ends.

Here the CDR3 reads CASRPWGNQETQYF. CDR3 in DNA: TGTGCCAGCAGACCGTGGGGCAACCAAGAGACCCAGTACTTC. This chain uses TRBV6-2 or TRBV6-3 with TRBJ2-5; the D gene is possibly TRBD1 (5 bases). V gave up 6 bases and J gave up 0 bases, with 11 bases separating them. This CDR3 has 14 residues. The germline gives CDR1 MNHEY, CDR2 SVGEGT.

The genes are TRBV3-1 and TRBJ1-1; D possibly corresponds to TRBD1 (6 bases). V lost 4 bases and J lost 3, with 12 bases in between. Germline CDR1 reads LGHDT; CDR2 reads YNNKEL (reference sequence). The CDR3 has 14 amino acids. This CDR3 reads CASSLLDRDTEAFF. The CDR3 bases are TGTGCCAGCAGCCTCCTGGACAGAGACACTGAAGCTTTCTTT.

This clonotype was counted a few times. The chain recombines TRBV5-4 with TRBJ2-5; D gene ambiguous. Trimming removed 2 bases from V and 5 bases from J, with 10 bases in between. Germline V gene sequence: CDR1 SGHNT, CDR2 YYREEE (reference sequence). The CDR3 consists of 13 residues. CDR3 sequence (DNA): TGTGCCAGCAGCTTCGGCAGAAGCGAGACCCAGTACTTC. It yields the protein CASSFGRSETQYF.

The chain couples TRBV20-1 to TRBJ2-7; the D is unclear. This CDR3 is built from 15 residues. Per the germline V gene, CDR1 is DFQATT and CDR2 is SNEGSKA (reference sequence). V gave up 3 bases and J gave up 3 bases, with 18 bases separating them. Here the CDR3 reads CSASHSRGIDYEQYF. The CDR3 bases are TGCAGTGCTAGTCACAGTCGCGGTATAGACTACGAGCAGTACTTC.